A single sample is the source of the 5 T cell receptor beta chains below, sequenced in a study of blood T cell repertoires in COVID-19. Some clones are missing from TCRdb's copy, which holds only in-frame ones; the method was immunoSEQ multiplex PCR. Of roughly 150,000 clones in the sample, 85% to 90% were seen once. The specimen sequenced was peripheral blood. These TCRs come from a woman older than 75 with COVID-19, enrolled during active disease.

This clone was found once. This chain uses TRBV19 with TRBJ2-3, with D tentatively TRBD1 (5 bases). V lost 5 bases to trimming and J lost 4 bases, with 13 bases between them. In germline, CDR1 is LNHDA, CDR2 SQIVND (reference sequence). The CDR3 spans 14 residues. The CDR3 reads CASSVQGISDTQYF. CDR3 sequence (DNA): TGTGCCAGTAGTGTCCAGGGAATCTCAGATACGCAGTATTTT. The entire variable domain, with the rest obtained from reference TRBV19 and TRBJ2-3, is as follows: DGGITQSPKYLFRKEGQNVTLSCEQNLNHDAMYWYRQDPGQGLRLIYYSQIVNDFQKGDIAEGYSVSREKKESFPLTVTSAQKNPTAFYLCASSVQGISDTQYFGPGTRLTVL.

The V call is TRBV24-1, the J call TRBJ2-2, with 8 positions matching TRBD1. Germline-derived CDR1 and CDR2 are KGHDR and SFDVKD. After removal of 5 bases from V and 4 bases from J, the junction contained 5 bases not matched to a gene. The CDR3 totals 15 residues. CDR3 amino acids: CATSGGQGPTGELFF. The CDR3 DNA is TGTGCCACCAGTGGCGGACAGGGACCCACCGGGGAGCTGTTTTTT.

The CDR3 is CATSDPTGVTGELFF. CDR3 sequence (DNA): TGTGCCACCAGTGATCCCACAGGGGTCACCGGGGAGCTGTTTTTT. The chain is built from TRBV24-1 and TRBJ2-2, with 7 positions matching TRBD1. There are 15 residues in the CDR3. From germline, CDR1 is KGHDR and CDR2 SFDVKD. V shed 3 bases, J shed 4 bases, and the junction held 4 bases outside the gene matches.

CDR3 loop: CASSSRNSGNTIYF. The CDR3 DNA reads TGTGCCAGCAGTTCCAGAAACTCTGGAAACACCATATATTTT. The rearrangement joins TRBV2 to TRBJ1-3; D gene ambiguous. Germline lookup yields CDR1 SNHLY and CDR2 FYNNEI. V was cut by 5 bases and J by 0 bases, with 8 bases left in between. This CDR3 is 14 amino acids long.

V usage is TRBV4-3 and J usage is TRBJ1-2; TRBD1 aligns across 8 bases. The CDR3 is 14 amino acids. Losses at the gene ends were 4 bases for V and 0 bases for J; bases not matched to a gene: 1. CDR1 and CDR2 from the germline V gene are LGHNA and YSLEER. CDR3 sequence (DNA): TGCGCCAGCAGCCCGGACAGGGCTAACTATGGCTACACCTTC. This sequence encodes CASSPDRANYGYTF.